One and the same sample provided the 31 T cell receptor beta chains below, sequenced in a study of cytomegalovirus exposure and HLA in healthy donors. The study ran its PCR with 60 Vbeta and 13 Jbeta primers. Clones were read by immunoSEQ multiplex PCR, and TCRdb kept only the in-frame ones, dropping some. The sample has 200,000 to 250,000 clones; around 76% are singletons. The sequenced sample was PBMCs. The receptor set was obtained from a woman in her 40s in good health and CMV-seropositive.

This chain links TRBV14 with TRBJ2-2, with D possibly being TRBD1 (6 bases). Germline CDR1 is SGHDN and CDR2 is FVKESK. This CDR3 comprises 14 residues. Trimming left V 1 base short and J 5 bases short, with 8 bases between. The CDR3 DNA follows: TGTGCCAGCAGCCAAGTACAGGGTACCGGGGAGCTGTTTTTT. It specifies CASSQVQGTGELFF.

The chain recombines TRBV2 with TRBJ1-2, with TRBD1 matching 9 bases. This CDR3 spans 11 amino acids. CDR1 and CDR2 (germline): SNHLY, FYNNEI. Trimming at V came to 10 bases and at J to 6 bases, leaving 3 bases not matched to a gene. CDR3 sequence reads: CATRDRDGYTF. In DNA form, the CDR3 reads TGTGCCACCCGGGACAGGGATGGCTACACCTTC.

A word on this clone: The identical CDR3 is also encoded by other nucleotide sequences in the sample. The CDR3 DNA is TGTGCCAGTTCCGGGAGCAATCAGCCCCAGCATTTT. Amino acid sequence: CASSGSNQPQHF. The V call is TRBV19, the J call TRBJ1-5, with D hard to call. The CDR3 totals 12 residues. Germline values: CDR1 LNHDA, CDR2 SQIVND (reference sequence). With 8 bases removed from V and 1 base from J, the gap between germline ends came to 6 bases.

CDR3 region: CASSSTPQGSGYTF. Here the CDR3 DNA reads TGTGCCAGCAGCTCCACCCCCCAGGGGAGTGGCTACACCTTC. The rearrangement uses TRBV7-2 and TRBJ1-2; tentative D call: TRBD1 (6 bases). The CDR3 runs to 14 residues. The V end lost 4 bases, the J end lost 7 bases, and 16 bases lay between the germline ends. Germline V gene lookup returns CDR1 SGHTA and CDR2 FQGNSA.

The chain links TRBV7-2 to TRBJ1-1; D call uncertain. Germline V gives CDR1 SGHTA, CDR2 FQGNSA. V dropped 2 bases and J dropped 4 bases, with 11 bases sitting between them. The CDR3 has 14 amino acids. The chain's CDR3 is CASSLRVGATEAFF. The CDR3 bases are TGTGCCAGCAGCTTAAGGGTGGGAGCCACTGAAGCTTTCTTT. The entire variable domain, with the rest obtained from reference TRBV7-2 and TRBJ1-1, is as follows: GAGVSQSPSNKVTEKGKDVELRCDPISGHTALYWYRQSLGQGLEFLIYFQGNSAPDKSGLPSDRFSAERTGGSVSTLTIQRTQQEDSAVYLCASSLRVGATEAFFGQGTRLTVV.

The rearrangement uses TRBV18 and TRBJ2-7, with 8 bases fitting TRBD2. CDR1 and CDR2 (germline): KGHSH, LQKENI. Losses at the gene ends were 0 bases for V and 9 bases for J; bases not matched to a gene: 10. CDR3 length equals 15 residues. This chain's CDR3 is CASSPPLGLASGQYF. The CDR3 DNA follows: TGTGCCAGCTCACCACCTCTAGGACTAGCTTCGGGGCAGTACTTC.

For the CDR3, the DNA is TGTGCCAGCAGCTTAGGGGGAGAGGACTACGAGCAGTACTTC. Amino acid sequence: CASSLGGEDYEQYF. The chain is built from TRBV11-3 and TRBJ2-7, with D possibly TRBD2 on 5 matching bases. V lost 1 base and J lost 3, with 10 bases in between. Looked up from germline, CDR1 is SGHNT and CDR2 is YENEEA. This CDR3 spans 14 amino acids.

The chain employs TRBV7-3 and TRBJ1-1, with 10 bases identical to TRBD1. V trimming: 5 bases; J trimming: 5 bases; junction bases outside the gene matches: 2. Germline V gene sequence: CDR1 SGHTA, CDR2 FQGTGA. This CDR3 has 13 residues. CDR3 DNA: TGTGCCAGCAGCCGGGACAGGGGTACTGAAGCTTTCTTT. Translated, it gives CASSRDRGTEAFF.

V is TRBV5-1 and J is TRBJ2-1; TRBD1 agrees at 9 bases. The CDR3 spans 15 residues. V lost 0 bases and J lost 15; bases outside the gene matches: 13. Germline CDR1 is SGHRS and CDR2 is YFSETQ. The CDR3 bases are TGCGCCAGCAGCTTGGACGGGACAGGGACCTGTTTAAGGTTCTTC. It specifies CASSLDGTGTCLRFF.

This chain uses TRBV11-2 with TRBJ2-7, with TRBD2 matching over 9 bases. V was clipped by 2 bases and J by 1 base; unmatched bases: 0. CDR1 is SGHAT and CDR2 is FQNNGV in the germline V gene. The CDR3 has 14 amino acids. CDR3 DNA sequence: TGTGCCAGCAGCTTACTAGCGGGATCCTACGAGCAGTACTTC. Encoded protein: CASSLLAGSYEQYF. Looking up the rest from reference TRBV11-2 and TRBJ2-7 gives the full variable domain: EAGVAQSPRYKIIEKRQSVAFWCNPISGHATLYWYQQILGQGPKLLIQFQNNGVVDDSQLPKDRFSAERLKGVDSTLKIQPAKLEDSAVYLCASSLLAGSYEQYFGPGTRLTVT.

The V gene is TRBV7-6, the J gene TRBJ2-5; D may be TRBD2 (6 bases). This CDR3 contains 13 residues. Trimming shortened V by 2 bases and J by 2 bases, and 6 bases separated the two germline ends. CDR1 SGHVS and CDR2 FNYEAQ come from the germline V gene. The CDR3 region is CASSLLAQETQYF. DNA for the CDR3: TGTGCCAGCAGCTTACTAGCGCAAGAGACCCAGTACTTC.

Of note for this clone: The sample holds other DNA sequences that translate to the same CDR3. The CDR3 protein is CASSQGTGGYTF. DNA for the CDR3: TGCGCCAGCAGCCAGGGGACAGGGGGCTACACCTTC. This sequence joins TRBV4-3 and TRBJ1-2, with 9 nucleotides matching TRBD1. With V trimmed by 3 bases and J by 8 bases, 1 base remained unmatched. The CDR3 sequence is 12 residues long. Germline CDR1 LGHNA, CDR2 YSLEER.

This chain connects TRBV11-3 to TRBJ2-5, with 13 positions matching TRBD2. The DNA end is a closer match to TRBJ2-7, so the J assignment may be wrong. The CDR3 loop spans 16 amino acids. Germline CDR1 and CDR2: SGHNT and YENEEA. The CDR3 region is CASSSGGLAGIYEQYF. In DNA form, the CDR3 reads TGTGCCAGCAGCTCCGGGGGACTAGCGGGAATTTACGAGCAGTACTTC.

The chain links TRBV5-4 to TRBJ2-5; TRBD1 matches 9 bases. V trimming: 0 bases; J trimming: 3 bases; junction bases outside the gene matches: 6. Germline V CDR1 and CDR2: SGHNT, YYREEE (reference sequence). CDR3 length: 16 amino acids. In DNA form, the CDR3 reads TGTGCCAGCAGCTTGGGGGGACAGGGAGGGAAAGAGACCCAGTACTTC. This codes for CASSLGGQGGKETQYF.

The chain links TRBV30 to TRBJ2-1, with 12 bases lining up with TRBD1. The germline CDR1 and CDR2 sequences are GTSNPN and SVGIG (reference sequence). The length of the CDR3 is 15 residues. V trimming: 3 bases; J trimming: 8 bases; junction bases outside the gene matches: 8. CDR3 sequence: CAWSVGQGAIDEQFF. CDR3 nucleotide sequence: TGTGCCTGGAGCGTGGGACAGGGGGCTATCGATGAGCAGTTCTTC.

V usage is TRBV15 and J usage is TRBJ2-5, with D possibly matching TRBD2 (5 bases). The CDR3 covers 15 residues. Trimming cost V 4 bases and J 2 bases, with 14 bases left between them. Germline V gene lookup returns CDR1 LNHNV and CDR2 YYDKDF (reference sequence). This CDR3 is CATSTGRSGQETQYF. Here the CDR3 DNA reads TGTGCCACCAGCACAGGACGATCGGGGCAAGAGACCCAGTACTTC.

The chain combines TRBV19 with TRBJ1-5; tentative D call: TRBD1 (6 bases). This CDR3 comprises 16 residues. The V end was cut by 0 bases, the J end by 3 bases, with 12 bases between. Germline values: CDR1 LNHDA, CDR2 SQIVND (reference sequence). The CDR3: CASSIDAAGVNQPQHF. In DNA, the CDR3 is TGTGCCAGTAGTATAGATGCGGCAGGGGTCAATCAGCCCCAGCATTTT. The whole variable domain, remainder taken from reference TRBV19 and TRBJ1-5, is DGGITQSPKYLFRKEGQNVTLSCEQNLNHDAMYWYRQDPGQGLRLIYYSQIVNDFQKGDIAEGYSVSREKKESFPLTVTSAQKNPTAFYLCASSIDAAGVNQPQHFGDGTRLSIL.

This sequence joins TRBV7-6 and TRBJ2-7; 8 positions agree with TRBD1. Germline CDR1 and CDR2: SGHVS and FNYEAQ. V lost 3 bases, J lost 2 bases, and 9 bases stayed unmatched. This CDR3 is built from 16 residues. The CDR3 spells CASSFGTGMGTYEQYF. CDR3 DNA: TGTGCCAGCAGCTTCGGGACAGGCATGGGGACCTACGAGCAGTACTTC.

This chain uses TRBV11-3 with TRBJ2-2, with TRBD1 identical over 9 bases. Germline lookup yields CDR1 SGHNT and CDR2 YENEEA. V lost 5 bases and J lost 5; bases outside the gene matches: 6. CDR3 size: 15 residues. CDR3 sequence reads: CASSPGTGSTGELFF. The CDR3 DNA reads as TGTGCCAGCAGCCCCGGGACAGGGAGTACCGGGGAGCTGTTTTTT.

V usage is TRBV10-3 and J usage is TRBJ2-1; D is perhaps TRBD1 (6 bases). The germline CDR1 and CDR2 sequences are ENHRY and SYGVKD. The CDR3 has 15 residues. Deletions cut 4 bases from V and 0 bases from J, with 10 bases between. The CDR3 loop is CAISGGGNSYNEQFF. For the CDR3, the DNA is TGTGCCATCAGTGGAGGGGGAAACTCCTACAATGAGCAGTTCTTC.

The chain combines TRBV7-6 with TRBJ1-1; a possible D gene is TRBD1 (6 bases). CDR1 is SGHVS and CDR2 is FNYEAQ in the germline V gene. V was clipped by 5 bases and J by 1 base, with 11 bases between them. This CDR3 spans 14 amino acids. CDR3 residues: CASSPGTRNTEAFF. For the CDR3, the DNA is TGTGCCAGCAGCCCAGGGACAAGGAACACTGAAGCTTTCTTT. The whole variable domain, filled in from reference TRBV7-6 and TRBJ1-1, reads GAGVSQSPRYKVTKRGQDVALRCDPISGHVSLYWYRQALGQGPEFLTYFNYEAQQDKSGLPNDRFSAERPEGSISTLTIQRTEQRDSAMYRCASSPGTRNTEAFFGQGTRLTVV.

V usage is TRBV5-4 and J usage is TRBJ1-4; 8 nucleotides align to TRBD1. V lost 2 bases to trimming and J lost 7 bases; unmatched junction nucleotides: 7. CDR1 and CDR2 from the germline V gene are SGHNT and YYREEE (reference sequence). The CDR3 sequence is 15 residues long. This chain's CDR3 is CASSFKTGGGEKLFF. The CDR3 DNA follows: TGTGCCAGCAGCTTTAAAACAGGGGGTGGTGAAAAACTGTTTTTT. Looking up the rest from reference TRBV5-4 and TRBJ1-4 gives the full variable domain: ETGVTQSPTHLIKTRGQQVTLRCSSQSGHNTVSWYQQALGQGPQFIFQYYREEENGRGNFPPRFSGLQFPNYSSELNVNALELDDSALYLCASSFKTGGGEKLFFGSGTQLSVL.

V and J are TRBV2 and TRBJ2-7; TRBD2 matches 9 bases. V lost 8 bases to trimming and J lost 7 bases; unmatched junction nucleotides: 12. The CDR3 consists of 14 residues. The germline CDR1 and CDR2 sequences are SNHLY and FYNNEI. For the CDR3, the DNA is TGTGCCAGCGCACGGGCTAGCGGGATAAGGGAGCAGTACTTC. Its translation is CASARASGIREQYF.

This chain links TRBV7-7 with TRBJ2-5, with D possibly TRBD2 on 7 matching bases. The CDR3 is made up of 14 amino acids. With 5 bases removed from V and 5 bases from J, the gap between germline ends came to 15 bases. The V gene's germline CDR1 is SSHAT and CDR2 FNYEAQ (reference sequence). The CDR3 DNA reads TGTGCCAGCAGCCCGGGGGGCCCGGGGGAGACCCAGTACTTC. Residues: CASSPGGPGETQYF.

The gene calls are TRBV27 and TRBJ1-6; 7 positions agree with TRBD1. V was pared by 6 bases and J by 6 bases, with 8 bases of the junction left unmatched. Germline CDR1 reads MNHEY; CDR2 reads SMNVEV (reference sequence). This CDR3 is 15 amino acids long. CDR3 nucleotide sequence: TGTGCCAGCAGCCCACGGGGACAGCGTAATTCACCCCTCCACTTT. Its protein product is CASSPRGQRNSPLHF.

V is TRBV7-5 and J is TRBJ1-2; the table's D call, TRBD1, has no DNA check behind it. TRBV7-5 is a recognized pseudogene. CDR3 size: 16 residues. The CDR3 protein is CVRSLGGTGGNYGYTF. As DNA, the CDR3 is TGTGTCAGAAGCTTAGGAGGCACAGGGGGGAACTATGGCTACACCTTC.

This clone was detected only a few times. V usage is TRBV18 and J usage is TRBJ1-3, with D possibly TRBD1 on 6 matching bases. With 3 bases removed from V and 4 bases from J, the gap between germline ends came to 13 bases. The CDR3 length is 15 residues. Germline V CDR1 and CDR2: KGHSH, LQKENI. CDR3 DNA: TGTGCCAGCTCACCTTCAGGGGCTCCGGGAAACACCATATATTTT. It is translated as CASSPSGAPGNTIYF. The full variable domain, in which reference TRBV18 and TRBJ1-3 provide the parts outside the CDR3, is NAGVMQNPRHLVRRRGQEARLRCSPMKGHSHVYWYRQLPEEGLKFMVYLQKENIIDESGMPKERFSAEFPKEGPSILRIQQVVRGDSAAYFCASSPSGAPGNTIYFGEGSWLTVV.

This chain joins TRBV29-1 and TRBJ2-2; 9 bases are a match to TRBD1. The germline gives CDR1 SQVTM, CDR2 ANQGSEA. V was clipped by 5 bases and J by 7 bases; unmatched bases: 8. The CDR3 covers 14 residues. This CDR3 is CSVRRDRDHGELFF. The CDR3 DNA follows: TGCAGCGTTCGTAGGGACAGGGACCACGGGGAGCTGTTTTTT.

The chain combines TRBV5-4 with TRBJ1-1, with D unresolved. Germline V CDR1 and CDR2: SGHNT, YYREEE (reference sequence). The CDR3 totals 14 residues. V dropped 0 bases and J dropped 4 bases, with 10 bases sitting between them. The CDR3 loop reads CASSLDQQSTEAFF. The DNA of the CDR3 is TGTGCCAGCAGCTTGGATCAACAGAGCACTGAAGCTTTCTTT.

This chain joins TRBV11-2 and TRBJ2-1, with TRBD1 identical over 8 bases. Germline V gene data show CDR1 as SGHAT and CDR2 as FQNNGV. The CDR3 is made up of 14 amino acids. V lost 3 bases to trimming and J lost 6 bases; unmatched junction nucleotides: 4. As DNA, the CDR3 is TGTGCCAGCAGCTTGGACAGGGCAAGCAATGAGCAGTTCTTC. Protein sequence: CASSLDRASNEQFF.

The chain combines TRBV14 with TRBJ1-2, with 7 bases identical to TRBD1. Germline V CDR1 and CDR2: SGHDN, FVKESK. The CDR3 covers 15 residues. Trimming cost V 3 bases and J 3 bases; bases outside gene matches: 7. The CDR3 coding sequence is TGTGCCAGCAGCCAGAGCCACAGGGGCTACTATGGCTACACCTTC. Encoded protein: CASSQSHRGYYGYTF.